This TCR beta chain was sequenced for a study of shared clonotypes between healthy human individuals. Background on the study: Aged 18 to 49, the donors were a couple of women and a few men. Whole-study results and caveats: The study generally estimated greater richness for naive than memory subsets. Among a few donors, around 5% of naive CD4 clonotypes were found in common. Sampling covered nothing but blood. Tissue TCR repertoires likely differ from those found in blood.

Of note for this clone: The antigen is undetermined.

Trimming shortened V by 6 bases and J by 1 base, and 13 bases separated the two germline ends. CDR1 is SNHLY, CDR2 FYNNEI, per germline. CDR3 length: 15 amino acids. The protocol was immunoSEQ multiplex PCR, while the TCRdb copy is restricted to in-frame clones and leaves out a portion. The sample gives around 700,000 clones, about two thirds of which show up once; 1.8% is in the top ten. This receptor was identified in a woman in her twenties or thirties in good health. The J gene is TRBJ1-3, the V gene TRBV2, with D possibly matching TRBD1 (5 bases). Sequencing used memory CD4+ T cells sorted from blood. Subset defined: CD45RA-negative fraction. The CDR3 protein is CASRAETASGNTIYF. For the CDR3, the DNA is TGTGCCAGCAGAGCCGAGACAGCATCTGGAAACACCATATATTTT.